The source of this T cell receptor (beta chain) is a study of patients and donors after allogeneic stem cell transplantation. This clonotype has just a few counts. Germline V gene data show CDR1 as MNHEY and CDR2 as SVGAGI. The germline V and J ends were trimmed by 2 bases and 9 bases, with 16 bases remaining between them. This CDR3 has 14 amino acids. Each CDR3 protein gets one entry after TCRdb re-called the RT-PCR reads with MiXCR. The sample includes about 230,000 distinct CDR3 sequences, around 14% of them seen just once. The sample was blood, either unsorted or a sorted T cell fraction (not recorded which). V is TRBV6-5 and J is TRBJ1-2, with D possibly TRBD1 on 6 matching bases. The receptor's source is a human donor who was either an allogeneic HSCT recipient or a stem cell or donor lymphocyte infusion donor (not recorded which). It is not recorded whose cells these are; they may come from a transplant donor. CDR3 amino acids: CASSYRAGALSYTF. CDR3 nucleotides: TGTGCCAGCAGTTACCGGGCAGGGGCCTTGAGCTACACCTTC.